This record covers a single TCR beta chain. Its cognate antigen is unknown. This entry is derived from a study of cytomegalovirus exposure and HLA in healthy donors. Whole-study results and caveats: High specificity and sensitivity for cytomegalovirus status were reported for the classifier. Most TCR sequences were rare, but some public TCRs occurred in many donors.

Vbeta (60) and Jbeta (13) primers were used in the PCR. Data came from immunoSEQ multiplex PCR; TCRdb stores just in-frame clones and leaves some out. The sample records about 160,000 clones, about 81% being singletons. V dropped 4 bases and J dropped 0; count of bases not matched to a gene: 8. Germline values: CDR1 SGHVS, CDR2 FQNEAQ. CDR3 length equals 18 residues. These donors, healthy bone marrow donors, were studied. This TCR derives from a woman younger than 30 in good health and CMV-seronegative. The rearrangement uses TRBV7-8 and TRBJ2-2; 10 bases line up with TRBD1. The sequencing input was PBMCs. The CDR3 reads CASSSAGTGDTNTGELFF. For the CDR3, the DNA is TGTGCCAGCAGCTCTGCCGGGACAGGGGATACGAACACCGGGGAGCTGTTTTTT.